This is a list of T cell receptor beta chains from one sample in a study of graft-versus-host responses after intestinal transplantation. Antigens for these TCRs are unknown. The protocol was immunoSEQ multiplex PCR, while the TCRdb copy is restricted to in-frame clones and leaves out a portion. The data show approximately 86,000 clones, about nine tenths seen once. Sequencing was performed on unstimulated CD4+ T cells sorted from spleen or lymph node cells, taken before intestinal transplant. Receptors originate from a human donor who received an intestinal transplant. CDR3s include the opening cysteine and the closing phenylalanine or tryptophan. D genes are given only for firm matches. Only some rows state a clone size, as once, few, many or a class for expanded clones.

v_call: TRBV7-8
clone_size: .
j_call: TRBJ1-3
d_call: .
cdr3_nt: TGTGCCAGCAGCCCCCGGGACTGGGGAAACACCATATATTTT
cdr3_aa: CASSPRDWGNTIYF

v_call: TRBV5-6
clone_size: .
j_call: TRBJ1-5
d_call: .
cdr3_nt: TGTGCCAGCAGCTTGAGGGGTAGGGGCAATCAGCCCCAGCATTTT
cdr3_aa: CASSLRGRGNQPQHF

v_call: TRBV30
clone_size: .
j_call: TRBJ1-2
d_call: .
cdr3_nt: TGTGCCTGGATGGTACAGGAGTCCTATGGCTACACCTTC
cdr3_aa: CAWMVQESYGYTF

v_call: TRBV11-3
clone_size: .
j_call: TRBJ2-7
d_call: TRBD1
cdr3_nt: TGTGCCAGCACCGGGACAGACTACGAGCAGTACTTC
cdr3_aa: CASTGTDYEQYF

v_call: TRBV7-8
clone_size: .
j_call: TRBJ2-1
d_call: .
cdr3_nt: TGTGCCAGCAGCCTAAAAAATGAGCAGTTCTTC
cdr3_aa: CASSLKNEQFF

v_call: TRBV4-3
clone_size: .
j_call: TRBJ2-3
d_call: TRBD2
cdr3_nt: TGCGCCAGCAGCCAAGGGAGGCTAGCGGGGGGGCAGGCAGATACGCAGTATTTT
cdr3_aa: CASSQGRLAGGQADTQYF

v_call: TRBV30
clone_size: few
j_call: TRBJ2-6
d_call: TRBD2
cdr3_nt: TGTGCCTGGAGATATAGCGGGGGGATTGGGGCCAACGTCCTGACTTTC
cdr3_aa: CAWRYSGGIGANVLTF

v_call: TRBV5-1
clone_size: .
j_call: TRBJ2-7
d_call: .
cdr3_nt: TGCGCCAGCAGGGCGATTGCCAGCGCCGAGCAGTACTTC
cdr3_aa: CASRAIASAEQYF

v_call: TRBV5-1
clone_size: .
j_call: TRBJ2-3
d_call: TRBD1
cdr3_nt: TGCGCCAGCAGCCTTCTCGGGAGAACCGGGACAGGGGGCCGGGCAGATACGCAGTATTTT
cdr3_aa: CASSLLGRTGTGGRADTQYF

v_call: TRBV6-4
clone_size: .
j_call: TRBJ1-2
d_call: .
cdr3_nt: TGTGCCAGCAGTGATCCCGGGAGGATCTATGGCTACACCTTC
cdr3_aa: CASSDPGRIYGYTF

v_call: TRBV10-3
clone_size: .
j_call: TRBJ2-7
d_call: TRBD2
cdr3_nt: TGTGCCATCAGTGCTAGTAGCGGGGCCTACGAGCAGTACTTC
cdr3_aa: CAISASSGAYEQYF

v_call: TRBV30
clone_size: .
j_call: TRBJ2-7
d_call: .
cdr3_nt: TGTGCCTGGAAGTGGGCAGGGCCAGCCTACGAGCAGTACTTC
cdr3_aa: CAWKWAGPAYEQYF

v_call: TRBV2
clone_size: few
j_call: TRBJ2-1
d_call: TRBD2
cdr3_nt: TGTGCCAGCAGTGAGCCCCGGACTAGCGGGGGGACCTACAATGAGCAGTTCTTC
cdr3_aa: CASSEPRTSGGTYNEQFF

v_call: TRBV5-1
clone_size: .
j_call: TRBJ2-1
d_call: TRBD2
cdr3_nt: TGCGCCAGCAGCTTCCCCCGGGCGGGGGGGGCCTACAATGAGCAGTTCTTC
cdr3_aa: CASSFPRAGGAYNEQFF

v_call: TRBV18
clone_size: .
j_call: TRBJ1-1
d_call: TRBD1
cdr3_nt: TGTGCCAGCTCACCTAGCACAGGGGCCCAAGTCATGAACACTGAAGCTTTCTTT
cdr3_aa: CASSPSTGAQVMNTEAFF

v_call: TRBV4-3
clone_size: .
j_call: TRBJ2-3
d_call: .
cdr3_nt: TGCGCCAGCGCTTCAGGGGGGAGAAACAGGGATACGCAGTATTTT
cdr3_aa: CASASGGRNRDTQYF

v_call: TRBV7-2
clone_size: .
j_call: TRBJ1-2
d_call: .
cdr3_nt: TGTGCCAGCAGCTTAGCGGGGGACTATAAGGGCTACACCTTC
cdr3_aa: CASSLAGDYKGYTF

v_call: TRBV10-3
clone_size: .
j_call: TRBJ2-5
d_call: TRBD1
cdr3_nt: TGTGCCATCAGTGAGAACGTCCCGGGACAGGGCCCCCGGACCCAGTACTTC
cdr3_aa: CAISENVPGQGPRTQYF

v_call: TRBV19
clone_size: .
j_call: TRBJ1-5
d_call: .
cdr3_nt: TGTGCCAGTACCCTCGGGTCTCAGTCGGGTCAGCCCCAGCATTTT
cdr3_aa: CASTLGSQSGQPQHF

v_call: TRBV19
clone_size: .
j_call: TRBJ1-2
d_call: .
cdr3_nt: TGTGCCAGTAGTACCCCTCCATCTAGGATCCAGGGCTACACCTTC
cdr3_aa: CASSTPPSRIQGYTF

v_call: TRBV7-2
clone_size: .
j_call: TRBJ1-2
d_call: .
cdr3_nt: TGTGCCAGCAGCTTAGTCAGCGCGGGGTGGAGCTACACCTTC
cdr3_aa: CASSLVSAGWSYTF

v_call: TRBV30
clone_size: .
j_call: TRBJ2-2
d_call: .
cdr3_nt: TGTGCCTGTCTCCCCTACAGCACCGGGGAGCTGTTTTTT
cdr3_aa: CACLPYSTGELFF

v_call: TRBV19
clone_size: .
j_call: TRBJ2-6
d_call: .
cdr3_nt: TGTGCCAGTAGTACCCAGGGGCTAACTCCTGGGGCCAACGTCCTGACTTTC
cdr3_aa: CASSTQGLTPGANVLTF

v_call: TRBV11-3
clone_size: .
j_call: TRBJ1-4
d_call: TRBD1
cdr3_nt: TGTGCCAGCAGCCCGGGACAGATTAATGAAAAACTGTTTTTT
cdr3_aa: CASSPGQINEKLFF

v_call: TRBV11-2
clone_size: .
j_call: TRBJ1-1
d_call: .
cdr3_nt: TGTGCCAGCAGCCCGGTTCTGGACACTGAAGCTTTCTTT
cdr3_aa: CASSPVLDTEAFF

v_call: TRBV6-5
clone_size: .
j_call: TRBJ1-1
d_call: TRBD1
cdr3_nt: TGTGCCAGCAGTCGGACAGGGGGGGCCTCTGCGGCTTTCTTT
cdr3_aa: CASSRTGGASAAFF

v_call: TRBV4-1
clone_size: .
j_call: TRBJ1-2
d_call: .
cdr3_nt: TGCGCCAGCAGCCAAGAGAGGGGGACCCCAAGCGGCTATGGCTACACCTTC
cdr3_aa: CASSQERGTPSGYGYTF

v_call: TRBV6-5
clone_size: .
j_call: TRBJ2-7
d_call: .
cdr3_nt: TGTGCCAGCAGGATGACAGGCCAACCCCCTATATTC
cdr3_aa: CASRMTGQPPIF

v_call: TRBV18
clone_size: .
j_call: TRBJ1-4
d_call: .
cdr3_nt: TGTGCCAGCTCACCAATTGTAGAGGTTAATGAAAAACTGTTTTTT
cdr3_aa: CASSPIVEVNEKLFF

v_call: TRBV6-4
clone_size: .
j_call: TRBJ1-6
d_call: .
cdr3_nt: TGTGCCAGCAGTAGGGACACATTTTCACCCCTCCACTTT
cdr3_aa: CASSRDTFSPLHF

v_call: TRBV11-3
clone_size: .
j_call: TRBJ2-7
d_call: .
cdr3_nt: TGTGCCAGCAGCTCAGAGACAGGTATCTACGAGCAGTACTTC
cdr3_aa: CASSSETGIYEQYF

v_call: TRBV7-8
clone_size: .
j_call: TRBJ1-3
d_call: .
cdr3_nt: TGCGCCAGCAGCTCCACCGGGGGAGGTGGAAACACCATATATTTT
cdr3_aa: CASSSTGGGGNTIYF

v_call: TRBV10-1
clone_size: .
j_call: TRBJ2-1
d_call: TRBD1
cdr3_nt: TGCGCCAGCAGTGATCAGGGGGTACGTCCTCTGTTCTTC
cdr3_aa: CASSDQGVRPLFF

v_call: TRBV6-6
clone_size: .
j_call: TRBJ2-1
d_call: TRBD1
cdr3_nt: TGTGCCAGCAGTTATCCGGGACAGGGGAATGAGCAGTTCTTC
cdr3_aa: CASSYPGQGNEQFF

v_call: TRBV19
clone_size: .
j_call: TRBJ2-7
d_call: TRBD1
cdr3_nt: TGTGCCAGTAGTATAGAGGGGACAGGTTCCTACGAGCAGTACTTC
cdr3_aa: CASSIEGTGSYEQYF

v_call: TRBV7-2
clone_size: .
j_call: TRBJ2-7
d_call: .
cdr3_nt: TGTGCCAGCAGCCGTGAGGTGTCCTACGAGCAGTACTTC
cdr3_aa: CASSREVSYEQYF

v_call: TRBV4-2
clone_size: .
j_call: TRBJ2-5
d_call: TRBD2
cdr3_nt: TGTGCCAGCAGCCAACCGGGACTAGCGGGGGAGACCCAGTACTTC
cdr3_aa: CASSQPGLAGETQYF

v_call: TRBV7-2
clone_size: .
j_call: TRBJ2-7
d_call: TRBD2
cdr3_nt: TGTGCCAGCAGCTTAAGGCGGGGGGATCCCTACGAGCAGTACTTC
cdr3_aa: CASSLRRGDPYEQYF

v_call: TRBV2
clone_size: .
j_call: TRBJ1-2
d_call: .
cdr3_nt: TGTGCCAGCAGGCTGGGAGGAGACTATGGCTACACCTTC
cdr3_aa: CASRLGGDYGYTF

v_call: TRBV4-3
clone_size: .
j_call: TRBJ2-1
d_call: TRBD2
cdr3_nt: TGCGCCAGCAGCCAAGCCCCCGCTAGCGGGGTCAATGAGCAGTTCTTC
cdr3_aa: CASSQAPASGVNEQFF

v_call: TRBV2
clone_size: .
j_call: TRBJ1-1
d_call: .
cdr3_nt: TGTGCCAGCAGTGAACACGGGGTTGAGGGCACTGAAGCTTTCTTT
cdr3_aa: CASSEHGVEGTEAFF

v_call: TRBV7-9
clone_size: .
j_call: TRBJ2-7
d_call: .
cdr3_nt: TGTGCCAGCAGCTTAGGCGGCCATACTCCCTACGAGCAGTACTTC
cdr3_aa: CASSLGGHTPYEQYF

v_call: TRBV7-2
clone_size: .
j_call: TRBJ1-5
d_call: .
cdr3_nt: TGTGCCAGCAGCTTAGGAACACTAAGCAATCAGCCCCAGCATTTT
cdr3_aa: CASSLGTLSNQPQHF

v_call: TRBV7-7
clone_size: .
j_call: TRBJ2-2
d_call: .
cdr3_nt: TGTGCCAGCAGCTTAGTCGGGAACACCGGGGAGCTGTTTTTT
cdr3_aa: CASSLVGNTGELFF

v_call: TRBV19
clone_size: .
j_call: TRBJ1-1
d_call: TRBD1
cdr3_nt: TGTGCCAGTAGTAGAACCGGGACAGGGGTGAACACTGAAGCTTTCTTT
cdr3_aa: CASSRTGTGVNTEAFF

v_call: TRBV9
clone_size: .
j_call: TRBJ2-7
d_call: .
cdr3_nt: TGTGCCAGCAGCGGTCACGGAGGGGTCTACGAGCAGTACTTC
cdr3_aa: CASSGHGGVYEQYF

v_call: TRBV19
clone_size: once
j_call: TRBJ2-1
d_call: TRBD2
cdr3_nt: TGTGCCAGTAGTATAGACCCCCAGACTAGCGGGGGGTTCTACAATGAGCAGTTCTTC
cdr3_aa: CASSIDPQTSGGFYNEQFF

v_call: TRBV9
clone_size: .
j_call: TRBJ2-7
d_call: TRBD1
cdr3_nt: TGTGCCAGCAGCGTAGGGGGGGACAGGGGCTACGAGCAGTACTTC
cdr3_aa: CASSVGGDRGYEQYF

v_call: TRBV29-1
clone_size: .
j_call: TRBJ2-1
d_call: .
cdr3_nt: TGCAGCGCGGGGGAACTAGTCTCCTACAATGAGCAGTTCTTC
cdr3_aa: CSAGELVSYNEQFF

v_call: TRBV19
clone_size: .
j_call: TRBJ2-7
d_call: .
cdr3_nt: TGTGCCAGTAGTCGCCCGGGGTTCGGGTCTAACGAGCAGTACTTC
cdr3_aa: CASSRPGFGSNEQYF

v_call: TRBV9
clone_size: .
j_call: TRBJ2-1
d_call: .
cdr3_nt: TGTGCCAGCAGCGTAGCGGGGATATCCTACAATGAGCAGTTCTTC
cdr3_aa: CASSVAGISYNEQFF

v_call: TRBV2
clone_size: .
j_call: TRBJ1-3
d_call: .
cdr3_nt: TGTGCCAGCAGTGAAAGTTTCGGGGGAAACACCATATATTTT
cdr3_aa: CASSESFGGNTIYF

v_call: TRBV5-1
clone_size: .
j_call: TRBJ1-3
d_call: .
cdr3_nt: TGCGCCAGCAGCTTGGCCGTACCGAGCTCTGGAAACACCATATATTTT
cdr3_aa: CASSLAVPSSGNTIYF

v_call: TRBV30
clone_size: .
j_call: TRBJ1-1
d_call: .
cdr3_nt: TGTGCCTGGAGTGCGGATAGGCAGGTGAACACTGAAGCTTTCTTT
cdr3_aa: CAWSADRQVNTEAFF

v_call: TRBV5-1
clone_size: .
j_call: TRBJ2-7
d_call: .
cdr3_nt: TGCGCCAGCAGCCTTACCCCTTCGACAGGAAGCTACGAGCAGTACTTC
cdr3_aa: CASSLTPSTGSYEQYF

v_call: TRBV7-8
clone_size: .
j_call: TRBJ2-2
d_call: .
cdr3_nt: TGTGCCAGCAGCTTAGACAGGGTTTCATCAACCGGGGAGCTGTTTTTT
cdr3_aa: CASSLDRVSSTGELFF

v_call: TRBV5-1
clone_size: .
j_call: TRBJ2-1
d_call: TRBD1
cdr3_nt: TGCGCCAGCAGCGACCCCGGGACAGGGGATCCCAATGAGCAGTTCTTC
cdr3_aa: CASSDPGTGDPNEQFF

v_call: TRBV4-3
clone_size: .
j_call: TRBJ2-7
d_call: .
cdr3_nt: TGCGCCAGCAGCCAAGAGCCGGACAGCAACCTCTACGAGCAGTACTTC
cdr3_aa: CASSQEPDSNLYEQYF

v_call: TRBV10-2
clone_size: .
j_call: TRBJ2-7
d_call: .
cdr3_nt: TGCGCCAGCCGGCAGGGGCCCAGGGAGCAGTACTTC
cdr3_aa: CASRQGPREQYF